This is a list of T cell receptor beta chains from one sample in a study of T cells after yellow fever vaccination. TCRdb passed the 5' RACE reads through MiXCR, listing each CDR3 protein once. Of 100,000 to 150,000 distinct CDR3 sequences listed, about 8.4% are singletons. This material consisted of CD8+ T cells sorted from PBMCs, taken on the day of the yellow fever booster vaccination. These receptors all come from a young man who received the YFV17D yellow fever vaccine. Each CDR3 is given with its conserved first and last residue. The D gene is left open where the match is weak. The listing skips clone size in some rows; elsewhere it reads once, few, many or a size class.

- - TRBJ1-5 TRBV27 TGTGCCAGCAGTTTAATTTCAGGGAGGGCTCAGCCCCAGCATTTT CASSLISGRAQPQHF
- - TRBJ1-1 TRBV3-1 TGTGCCAGCAGCCAAGGAGAGCTGAACACTGAAGCTTTCTTT CASSQGELNTEAFF
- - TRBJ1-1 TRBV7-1 TGTGCCAGCAGCTCCCTAGACTGGCGCACTGAAGCTTTCTTT CASSSLDWRTEAFF
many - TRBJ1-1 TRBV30 TGTGCCTGGAGTGTTTTAGGCACTGAAGCTTTCTTT CAWSVLGTEAFF
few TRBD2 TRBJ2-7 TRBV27 TGTGCCAGCCAATGGGGGGGTACGCCCTACGAGCAGTACTTC CASQWGGTPYEQYF
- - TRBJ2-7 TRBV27 TGTGCCAGCAGTTTAAAGGGGAGCTCCTACGAGCAGTACTTC CASSLKGSSYEQYF
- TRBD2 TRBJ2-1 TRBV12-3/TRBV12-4 TGTGCCAGCAGTTTGTGGTCGGGGGGGCCCTACAATGAGCAGTTCTTC CASSLWSGGPYNEQFF
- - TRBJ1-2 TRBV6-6 TGTGCCAGCAGCCAAAGGGGAGATGGCTACACCTTC CASSQRGDGYTF
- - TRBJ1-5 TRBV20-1 TGCAGTGCTAGTGGTGGGGCAGCGAGCCAGCCCCAGCATTTT CSASGGAASQPQHF
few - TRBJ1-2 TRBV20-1 TGCAGTGCTAGAGATCGGGGTGCAGGCAGCGGTGGCTACACCTTC CSARDRGAGSGGYTF
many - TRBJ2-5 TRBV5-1 TGCGCCAGCAGCTCGGCCAAGGCGGAGACCCAGTACTTC CASSSAKAETQYF
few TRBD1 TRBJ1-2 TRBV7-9 TGTGCCAGCACCCGACAGGGGGGATATGGCTACACCTTC CASTRQGGYGYTF
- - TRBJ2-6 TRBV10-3 TGTGCCATCACCGAGGACAGCTCTGGGGCCAACGTCCTGACTTTC CAITEDSSGANVLTF
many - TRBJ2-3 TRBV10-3 TGTGCCATCAGTGAGTCTGATAGTACGCAGTATTTT CAISESDSTQYF
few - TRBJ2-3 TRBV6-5 TGTGCCAGCAGTTACTCTATTGCCCGTCCCACAGATACGCAGTATTTT CASSYSIARPTDTQYF
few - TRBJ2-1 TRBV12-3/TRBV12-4 TGTGCCAGCAGTTTTTCAGGGTCTGAGCAGTTCTTC CASSFSGSEQFF
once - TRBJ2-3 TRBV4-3 TGCGCCAGCAGCCAAGATCATTGGGGTAGCCGCACAGATACGCAGTATTTT CASSQDHWGSRTDTQYF
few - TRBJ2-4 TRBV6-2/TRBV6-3 TGTGCCAGCAGTTCCTTGGGCCCGGAGCTAGCCAAAAACATTCAGTACTTC CASSSLGPELAKNIQYF
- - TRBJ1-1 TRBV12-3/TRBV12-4 TGTGCCAGCAGTTGGGGCAGAGGGGCTGAAGCTTTCTTT CASSWGRGAEAFF
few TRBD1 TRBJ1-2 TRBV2 TGTGCCAGCAGACACAGGGGGCGGCTCGGCTACACCTTC CASRHRGRLGYTF
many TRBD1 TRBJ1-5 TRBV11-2 TGTGCCAGCAGCCTCGGACAGGGGGGCAATCAGCCCCAGCATTTT CASSLGQGGNQPQHF
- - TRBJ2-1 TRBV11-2 TGTGCCAGCAGCTTAGAATGGGGGCACGTAAATGAGCAGTTCTTC CASSLEWGHVNEQFF
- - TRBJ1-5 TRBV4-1 TGCGCCAGCAGCCAAGAAGTAACTAGCAATCACCCCCAGCATTTT CASSQEVTSNHPQHF
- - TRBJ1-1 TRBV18 TGTGCCAGCTCACCACTGCGGGGAAGGGACACTGAAGCTTTCTTT CASSPLRGRDTEAFF
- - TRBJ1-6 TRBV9 TGTGCCAGCAGCGGATTTGTAGGGACGGAGAATTCACCCCTCCACTTT CASSGFVGTENSPLHF
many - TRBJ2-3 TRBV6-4 TGTGCCAGCAGTGACGGGGCCACAGATACGCAGTATTTT CASSDGATDTQYF